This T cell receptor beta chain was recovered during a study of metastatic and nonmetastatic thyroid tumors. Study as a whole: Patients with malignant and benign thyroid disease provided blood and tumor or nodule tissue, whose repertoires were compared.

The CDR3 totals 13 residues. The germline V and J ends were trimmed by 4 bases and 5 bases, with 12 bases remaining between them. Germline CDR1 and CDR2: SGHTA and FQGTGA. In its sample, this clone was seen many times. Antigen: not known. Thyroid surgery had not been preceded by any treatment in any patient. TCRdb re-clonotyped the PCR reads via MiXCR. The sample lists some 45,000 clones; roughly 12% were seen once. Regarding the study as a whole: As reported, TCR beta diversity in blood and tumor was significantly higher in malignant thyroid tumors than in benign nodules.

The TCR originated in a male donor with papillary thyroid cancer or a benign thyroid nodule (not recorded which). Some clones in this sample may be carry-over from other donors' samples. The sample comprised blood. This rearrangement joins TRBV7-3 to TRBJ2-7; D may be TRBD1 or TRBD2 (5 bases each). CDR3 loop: CASSSGTGNEQYF. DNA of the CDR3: TGTGCCAGCAGCTCGGGGACGGGAAACGAGCAGTACTTC.